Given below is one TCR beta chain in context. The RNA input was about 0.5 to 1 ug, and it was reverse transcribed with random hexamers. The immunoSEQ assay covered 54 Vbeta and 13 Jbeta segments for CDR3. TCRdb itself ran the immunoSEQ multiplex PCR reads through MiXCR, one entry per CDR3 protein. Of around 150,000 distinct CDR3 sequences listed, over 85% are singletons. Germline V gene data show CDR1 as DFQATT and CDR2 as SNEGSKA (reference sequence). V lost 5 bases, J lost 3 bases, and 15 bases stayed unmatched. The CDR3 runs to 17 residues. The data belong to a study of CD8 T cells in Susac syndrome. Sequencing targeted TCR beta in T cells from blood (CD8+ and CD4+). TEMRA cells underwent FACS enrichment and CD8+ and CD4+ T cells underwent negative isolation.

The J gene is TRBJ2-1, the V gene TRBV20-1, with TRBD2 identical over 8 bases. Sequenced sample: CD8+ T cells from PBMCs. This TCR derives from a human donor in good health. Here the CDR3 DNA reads TGCAGTGCTCCACCTTTCCAACTAGCGGTCAACTACAATGAGCAGTTCTTC. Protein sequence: CSAPPFQLAVNYNEQFF.